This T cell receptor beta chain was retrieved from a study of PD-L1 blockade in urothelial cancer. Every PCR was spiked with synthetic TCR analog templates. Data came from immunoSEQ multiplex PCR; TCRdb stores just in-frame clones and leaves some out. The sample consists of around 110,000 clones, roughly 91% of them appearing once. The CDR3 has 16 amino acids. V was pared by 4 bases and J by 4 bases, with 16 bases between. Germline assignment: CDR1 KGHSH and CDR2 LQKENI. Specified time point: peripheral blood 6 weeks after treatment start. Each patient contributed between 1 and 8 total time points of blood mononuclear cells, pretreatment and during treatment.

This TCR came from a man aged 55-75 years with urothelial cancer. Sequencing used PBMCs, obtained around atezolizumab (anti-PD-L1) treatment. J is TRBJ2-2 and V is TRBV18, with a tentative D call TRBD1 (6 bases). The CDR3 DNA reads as TGTGCCAGCTCACTTACGACGGTACAGGGCACCGGGGAGCTGTTTTTT. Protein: CASSLTTVQGTGELFF.